This TCR beta chain was observed in a study of memory CD4+ T cells and cytomegalovirus serostatus. Authors' processing steps: After removing out-of-frame reads, 2 million to 2.5 million distinct TCRbeta sequences remained. TCRdb's table, derived via immunoSEQ multiplex PCR, lists solely in-frame clones and lacks some. That table supplies the V and J calls and clone size; D and trimming were determined from the DNA. This sample has around 60,000 clones, with around 83% found just once. The CDR3 is made up of 16 amino acids. Trimming removed 0 bases from V and 4 bases from J; junction bases left unmatched: 9. Germline V CDR1 and CDR2: MNHNS, SASEGT. The sort gate was single viable CD3+CD4+CD8-CD45RO+ cells for memory CD4+ T cells. Total CD4+ T cells were enriched by CD4 positive selection.

The TCR originated in an adult in good health and CMV-seronegative. The chain recombines TRBV6-1 with TRBJ2-7, with 7 bases lining up with TRBD2. Sequenced material: memory CD4+ T cells from blood. CDR3: CASSEALTGGGYEQYF. The CDR3 DNA is TGTGCCAGCAGTGAAGCTCTCACAGGCGGGGGTTACGAGCAGTACTTC.